This T cell receptor beta chain came from a study of PD-1 blockade in classical Hodgkin lymphoma. Study context: Nivolumab 3 mg/kg was given intravenously every 2 weeks.

A note on this clone: Its matching antigen is unknown.

There was relapse after autologous stem cell transplantation in every patient, and there was variation in brentuximab vedotin exposure. Profiled with immunoSEQ multiplex PCR; TCRdb holds only in-frame clones, not every one. The sample has roughly 14,000 clones; less than 90% are singletons. Study results and caveats: It was CD4+ TCR diversity, not CD8+, that rose significantly by C4D1.

The sequenced sample was peripheral blood mononuclear cells (PBMCs), obtained at baseline. The origin of this receptor is a human donor with classical Hodgkin lymphoma.

Written as DNA, the CDR3 is TGTGCCAGCAGCTTAGTTACAGGGGAGCCCCAGCATTTT. Amino acids: CASSLVTGEPQHF. The chain is built from TRBV7-2 and TRBJ1-5, with 7 bases fitting TRBD1. The CDR3 spans 13 residues. The germline gives CDR1 SGHTA, CDR2 FQGNSA. The trim removed 1 base at V and 8 bases at J, leaving 2 bases unmatched.